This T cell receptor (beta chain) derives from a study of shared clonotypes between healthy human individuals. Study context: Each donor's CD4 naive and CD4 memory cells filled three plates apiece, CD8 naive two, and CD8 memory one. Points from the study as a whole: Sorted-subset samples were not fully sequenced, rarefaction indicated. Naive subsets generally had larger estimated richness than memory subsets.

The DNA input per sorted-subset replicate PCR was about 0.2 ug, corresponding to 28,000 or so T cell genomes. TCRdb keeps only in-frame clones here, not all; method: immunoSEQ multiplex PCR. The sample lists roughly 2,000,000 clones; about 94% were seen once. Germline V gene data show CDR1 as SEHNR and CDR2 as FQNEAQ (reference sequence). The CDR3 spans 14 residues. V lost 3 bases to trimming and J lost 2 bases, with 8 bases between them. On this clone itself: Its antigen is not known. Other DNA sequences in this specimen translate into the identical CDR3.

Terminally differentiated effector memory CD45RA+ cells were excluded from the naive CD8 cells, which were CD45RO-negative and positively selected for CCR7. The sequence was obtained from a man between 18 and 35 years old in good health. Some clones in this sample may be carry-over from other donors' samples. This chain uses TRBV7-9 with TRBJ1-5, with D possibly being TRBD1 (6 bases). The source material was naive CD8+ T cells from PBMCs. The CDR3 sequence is CASSLGARNQPQHF. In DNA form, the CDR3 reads TGTGCCAGCAGCTTGGGGGCGCGCAATCAGCCCCAGCATTTT.